One and the same sample provided the 5 T cell receptor beta chains below, sequenced in a study of resident and recirculating memory T cells in vitiligo. Assay: immunoSEQ multiplex PCR; the TCRdb copy retains only in-frame clones and omits some. This table has 70,000 or so clones, 80% to 95% appearing once. The sample was blood. The receptors stem from a male donor with vitiligo.

The V gene is TRBV27, the J gene TRBJ1-1, with 10 bases matching TRBD1. The CDR3 is made up of 15 amino acids. The V segment lost 4 bases and the J segment 4 bases; nucleotides outside the gene matches: 6. Germline values: CDR1 MNHEY, CDR2 SMNVEV (reference sequence). The CDR3 nucleotides are TGTGCCAGCAGTTCCTACGACAGGGGGCTCACTGAAGCTTTCTTT. The encoded protein is CASSSYDRGLTEAFF.

The CDR3 reads CASSEGQGYNEQFF. In nucleotides, the CDR3 is TGCGCCTCGTCCGAAGGACAGGGGTACAATGAGCAGTTCTTC. The V call is TRBV5-1, the J call TRBJ2-1; TRBD1 agrees at 9 bases. V lost 10 bases and J lost 4; bases outside the gene matches: 9. From germline, CDR1 is SGHRS and CDR2 YFSETQ. This CDR3 spans 14 amino acids.

The chain is built from TRBV19 and TRBJ1-1; 10 bases match TRBD1. The CDR3 has 16 amino acids. CDR1 and CDR2 (germline): LNHDA, SQIVND (reference sequence). The J segment lost 1 base and the V segment lost 4 bases, leaving 6 bases of the junction unmatched. The CDR3 loop is CASSTGDRGPNTEAFF. CDR3 nucleotide sequence: TGTGCCAGTAGTACTGGGGACAGGGGACCGAACACTGAAGCTTTCTTT.

The chain recombines TRBV9 with TRBJ1-3; possible D gene TRBD1, 6 bases. V was pared by 1 base and J by 4 bases, with 21 bases between. The CDR3 loop spans 18 amino acids. CDR1 is SGDLS, CDR2 YYNGEE, per germline. The CDR3 DNA sequence: TGTGCCAGCAGCGTAACCCACGTACCCAGGGGATGGGGAAACACCATATATTTT. As protein: CASSVTHVPRGWGNTIYF.

The gene calls are TRBV5-8 and TRBJ1-1; TRBD1 matches at 7 bases. The CDR3 consists of 18 residues. Germline loops: CDR1 SGHTS, CDR2 YDEGEE. Trimming cost V 1 base and J 6 bases; bases outside gene matches: 18. The CDR3 DNA sequence: TGTGCCAGCAGCTTGTTACGGGGAGCAGGGGGTCAGGCCCCTGAAGCTTTCTTT. Translation: CASSLLRGAGGQAPEAFF.